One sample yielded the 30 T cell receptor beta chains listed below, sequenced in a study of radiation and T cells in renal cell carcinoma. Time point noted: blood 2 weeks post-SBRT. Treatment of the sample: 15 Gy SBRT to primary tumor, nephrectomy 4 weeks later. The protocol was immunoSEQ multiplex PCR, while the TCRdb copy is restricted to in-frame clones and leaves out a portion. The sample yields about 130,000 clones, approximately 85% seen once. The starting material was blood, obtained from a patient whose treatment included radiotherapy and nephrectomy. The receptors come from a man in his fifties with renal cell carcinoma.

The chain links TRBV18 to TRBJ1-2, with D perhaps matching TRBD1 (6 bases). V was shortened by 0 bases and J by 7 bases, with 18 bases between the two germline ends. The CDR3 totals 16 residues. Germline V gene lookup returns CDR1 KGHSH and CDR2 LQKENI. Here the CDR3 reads CASSPPSTGQIGGYTF. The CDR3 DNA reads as TGTGCCAGCTCACCACCCAGCACAGGGCAGATAGGTGGCTACACCTTC.

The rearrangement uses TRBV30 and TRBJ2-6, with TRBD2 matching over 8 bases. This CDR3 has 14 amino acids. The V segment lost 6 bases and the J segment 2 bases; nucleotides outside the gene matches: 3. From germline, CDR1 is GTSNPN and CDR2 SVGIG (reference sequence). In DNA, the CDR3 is TGTGCCTGCGGGGGGGCAGCTGGGGCCAACGTCCTGACTTTC. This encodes CACGGAAGANVLTF.

CDR3 nucleotides: TGTGCCAGCAAGTTATCTAGCGGATCCTACGAGCAGTACTTC. Translating it yields CASKLSSGSYEQYF. The chain recombines TRBV6-1 with TRBJ2-7; 7 positions agree with TRBD2. CDR1 is MNHNS, CDR2 SASEGT, per germline. The CDR3 totals 14 residues. J gave up 1 base and V 7 bases, and 7 bases lay outside the gene matches.

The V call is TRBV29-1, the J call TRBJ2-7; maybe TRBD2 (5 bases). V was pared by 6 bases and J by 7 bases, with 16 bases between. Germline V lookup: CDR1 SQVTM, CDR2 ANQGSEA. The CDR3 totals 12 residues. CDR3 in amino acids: CSVYHSVGEQYF. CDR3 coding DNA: TGCAGCGTCTACCATAGCGTGGGTGAGCAGTACTTC.

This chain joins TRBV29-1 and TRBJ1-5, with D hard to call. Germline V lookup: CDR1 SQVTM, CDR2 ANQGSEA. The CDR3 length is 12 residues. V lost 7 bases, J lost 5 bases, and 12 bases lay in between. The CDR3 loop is CSAQDVDQPQHF. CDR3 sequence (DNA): TGCAGCGCCCAGGACGTCGATCAGCCCCAGCATTTT.

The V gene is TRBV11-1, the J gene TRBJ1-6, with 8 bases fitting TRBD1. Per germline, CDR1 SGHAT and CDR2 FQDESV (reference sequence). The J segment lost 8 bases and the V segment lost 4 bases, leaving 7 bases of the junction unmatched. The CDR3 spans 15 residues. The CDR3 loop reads CASSSQGQGYSPLHF. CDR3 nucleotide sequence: TGTGCCAGCAGCTCCCAAGGACAGGGTTATTCACCCCTCCACTTT.

CDR3 amino acids: CASSFQGADGEQYF. The CDR3 DNA reads TGCGCCAGCAGCTTCCAGGGGGCGGATGGCGAGCAGTACTTC. The rearrangement uses TRBV5-1 and TRBJ2-7; 8 positions match TRBD1. The CDR3 is 14 amino acids. The J segment lost 6 bases and the V segment lost 2 bases, leaving 7 bases of the junction unmatched. The germline CDR1 and CDR2 sequences are SGHRS and YFSETQ.

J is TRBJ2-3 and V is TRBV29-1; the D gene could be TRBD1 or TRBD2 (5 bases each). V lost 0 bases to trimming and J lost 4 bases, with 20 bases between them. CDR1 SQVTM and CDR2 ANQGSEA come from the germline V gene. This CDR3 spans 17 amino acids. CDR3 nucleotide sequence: TGCAGCGTTGAAGATGGGGCGGGCCAGCTCAGGGCAGATACGCAGTATTTT. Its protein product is CSVEDGAGQLRADTQYF.

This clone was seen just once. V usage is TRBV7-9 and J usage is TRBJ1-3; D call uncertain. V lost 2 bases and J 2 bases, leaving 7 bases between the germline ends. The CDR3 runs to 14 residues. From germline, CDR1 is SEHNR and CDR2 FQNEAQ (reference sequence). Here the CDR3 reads CASSLRETGNTIYF. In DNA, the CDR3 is TGTGCCAGCAGCTTAAGAGAAACTGGAAACACCATATATTTT.

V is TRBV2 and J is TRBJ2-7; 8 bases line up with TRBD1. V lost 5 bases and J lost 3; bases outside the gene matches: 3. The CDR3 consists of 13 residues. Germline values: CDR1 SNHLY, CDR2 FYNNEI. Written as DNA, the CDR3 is TGTGCCAGCAGTAATACAGGGGGCTACGAGCAGTACTTC. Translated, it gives CASSNTGGYEQYF.

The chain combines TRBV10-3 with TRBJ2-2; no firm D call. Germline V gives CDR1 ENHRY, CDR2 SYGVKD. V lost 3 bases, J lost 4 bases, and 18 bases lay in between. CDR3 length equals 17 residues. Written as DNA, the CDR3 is TGTGCCATCAGTGATAAGGGCGCCAGGCGTTTCACCGGGGAGCTGTTTTTT. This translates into CAISDKGARRFTGELFF.

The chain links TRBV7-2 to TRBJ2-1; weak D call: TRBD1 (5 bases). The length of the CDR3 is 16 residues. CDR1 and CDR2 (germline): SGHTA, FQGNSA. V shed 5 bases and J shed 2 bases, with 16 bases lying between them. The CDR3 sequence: CASSPQGQGTYNEQFF. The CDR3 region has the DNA TGTGCCAGCAGCCCTCAAGGGCAGGGCACCTACAATGAGCAGTTCTTC.

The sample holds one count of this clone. For the CDR3, the DNA is TGTGCCAGCAGGAAAAACAACAGGGCCGTGGATTGCCGCACAGATACGCAGTATTTT. Protein: CASRKNNRAVDCRTDTQYF. The chain is built from TRBV21-1 and TRBJ2-3; the tabulated D call, TRBD1, remains unverified against the DNA. TRBV21-1 is a pseudogene locus. CDR3 length equals 19 residues.

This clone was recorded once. This CDR3 is CASTPGTEETQYF. As DNA, the CDR3 is TGTGCCAGCACCCCCGGGACAGAAGAGACCCAGTACTTC. The chain combines TRBV9 with TRBJ2-5; 7 nucleotides agree with TRBD1. Losses at the gene ends were 6 bases for V and 3 bases for J; bases not matched to a gene: 5. The V gene's germline CDR1 is SGDLS and CDR2 YYNGEE. This CDR3 is 13 amino acids long.

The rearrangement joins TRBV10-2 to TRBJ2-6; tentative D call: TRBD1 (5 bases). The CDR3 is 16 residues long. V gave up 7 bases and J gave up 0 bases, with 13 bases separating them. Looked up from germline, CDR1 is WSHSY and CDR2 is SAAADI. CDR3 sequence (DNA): TGCGCCAGCACCGAAAGGGGAAGCTCTGGGGCCAACGTCCTGACTTTC. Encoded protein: CASTERGSSGANVLTF.

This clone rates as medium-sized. CDR3 sequence reads: CASTTGTQAETQYF. CDR3 in DNA: TGTGCCAGCACCACCGGGACCCAAGCAGAGACCCAGTACTTC. The genes are TRBV28 and TRBJ2-5, with D possibly being TRBD1 or TRBD2 (5 bases each). Germline V lookup: CDR1 MDHEN, CDR2 SYDVKM. Trimming took off 7 bases at V and 4 bases at J, with 16 bases between the two ends. The CDR3 covers 14 residues.

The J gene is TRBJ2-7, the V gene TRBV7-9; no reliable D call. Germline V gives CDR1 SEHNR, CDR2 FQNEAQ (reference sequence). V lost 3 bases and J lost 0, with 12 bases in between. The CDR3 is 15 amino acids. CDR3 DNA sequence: TGTGCCAGCAGCTTTGGGTCCCAACTCTCCTACGAGCAGTACTTC. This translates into CASSFGSQLSYEQYF.

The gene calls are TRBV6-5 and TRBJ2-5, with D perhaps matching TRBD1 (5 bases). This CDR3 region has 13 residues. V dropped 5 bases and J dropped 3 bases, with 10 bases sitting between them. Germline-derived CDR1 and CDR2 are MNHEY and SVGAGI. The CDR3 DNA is TGTGCCAGCAGTAACGGACAAGAAGAGACCCAGTACTTC. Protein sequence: CASSNGQEETQYF.

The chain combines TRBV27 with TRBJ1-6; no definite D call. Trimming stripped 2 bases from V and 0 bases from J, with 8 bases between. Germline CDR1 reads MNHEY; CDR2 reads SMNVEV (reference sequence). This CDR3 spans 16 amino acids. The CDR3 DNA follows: TGTGCCAGCAGTTTAGGCCCGAGCTCCTATAATTCACCCCTCCACTTT. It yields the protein CASSLGPSSYNSPLHF.

Here the CDR3 reads CASSIGSRDRVVYGYTF. CDR3 sequence (DNA): TGTGCCAGTAGTATAGGGAGTAGGGACAGGGTAGTCTATGGCTACACCTTC. The rearrangement joins TRBV19 to TRBJ1-2; TRBD1 aligns across 9 bases. CDR3 size: 17 residues. J lost 4 bases, V lost 1 base, and 10 bases had no gene match. The germline CDR1 and CDR2 sequences are LNHDA and SQIVND (reference sequence).

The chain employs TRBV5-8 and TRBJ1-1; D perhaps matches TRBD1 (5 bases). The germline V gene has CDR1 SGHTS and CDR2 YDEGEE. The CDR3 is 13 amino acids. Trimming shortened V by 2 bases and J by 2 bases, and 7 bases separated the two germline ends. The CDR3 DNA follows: TGTGCCAGCAGCTTCGGGGGAAACACTGAAGCTTTCTTT. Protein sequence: CASSFGGNTEAFF.

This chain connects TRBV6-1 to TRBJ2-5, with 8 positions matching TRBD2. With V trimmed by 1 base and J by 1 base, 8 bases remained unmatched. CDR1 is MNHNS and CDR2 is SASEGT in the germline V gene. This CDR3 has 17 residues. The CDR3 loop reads CASSEDPTGGSQETQYF. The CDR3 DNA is TGTGCCAGCAGTGAAGACCCTACGGGGGGGTCCCAAGAGACCCAGTACTTC.

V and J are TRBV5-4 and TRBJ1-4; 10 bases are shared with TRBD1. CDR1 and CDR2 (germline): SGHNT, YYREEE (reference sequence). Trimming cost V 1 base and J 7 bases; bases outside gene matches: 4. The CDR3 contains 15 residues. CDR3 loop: CASSLSTGGVEKLFF. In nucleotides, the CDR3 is TGTGCCAGCAGCTTGTCGACAGGGGGCGTTGAAAAACTGTTTTTT.

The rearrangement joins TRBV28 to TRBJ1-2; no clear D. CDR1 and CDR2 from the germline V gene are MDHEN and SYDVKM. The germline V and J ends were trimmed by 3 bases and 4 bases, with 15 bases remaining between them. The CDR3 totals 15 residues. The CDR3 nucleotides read TGTGCCAGCAGTTTGGCGAGGGTCTGGACCTATGGCTACACCTTC. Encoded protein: CASSLARVWTYGYTF.

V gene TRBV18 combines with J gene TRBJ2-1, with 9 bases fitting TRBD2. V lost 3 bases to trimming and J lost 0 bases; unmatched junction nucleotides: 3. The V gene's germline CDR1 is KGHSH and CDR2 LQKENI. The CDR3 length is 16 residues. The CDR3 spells CASSPSGGGSYNEQFF. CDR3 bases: TGTGCCAGCTCACCTAGCGGGGGAGGCTCCTACAATGAGCAGTTCTTC.

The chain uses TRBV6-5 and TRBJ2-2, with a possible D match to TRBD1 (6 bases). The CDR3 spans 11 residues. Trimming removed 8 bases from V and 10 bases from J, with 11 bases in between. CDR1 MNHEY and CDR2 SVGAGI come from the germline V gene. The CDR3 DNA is TGTGCCAGCCGAGGGACATCGGAGCTGTTTTTT. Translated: CASRGTSELFF.

The CDR3 bases are TGTGCCAGCAGCGACCTTACAGGGGGCACTGAAGCTTTCTTT. Encoded protein: CASSDLTGGTEAFF. This chain joins TRBV14 and TRBJ1-1; 8 bases align to TRBD1. Germline V gene data show CDR1 as SGHDN and CDR2 as FVKESK. J gave up 4 bases and V 5 bases, and 6 bases lay outside the gene matches. CDR3 length: 14 amino acids.

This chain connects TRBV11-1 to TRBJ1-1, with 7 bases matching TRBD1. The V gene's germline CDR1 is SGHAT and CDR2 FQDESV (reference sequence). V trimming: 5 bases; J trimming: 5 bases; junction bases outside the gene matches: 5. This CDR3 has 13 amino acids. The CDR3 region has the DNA TGTGCCAGCAGCATCAGGGGGGGGACTGAAGCTTTCTTT. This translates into CASSIRGGTEAFF.

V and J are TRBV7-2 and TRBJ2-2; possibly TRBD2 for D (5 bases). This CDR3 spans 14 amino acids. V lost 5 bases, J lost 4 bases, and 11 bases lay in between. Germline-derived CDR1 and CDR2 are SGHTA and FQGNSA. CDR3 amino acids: CASSPAGPTGELFF. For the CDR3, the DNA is TGTGCCAGCAGCCCGGCGGGCCCCACCGGGGAGCTGTTTTTT.

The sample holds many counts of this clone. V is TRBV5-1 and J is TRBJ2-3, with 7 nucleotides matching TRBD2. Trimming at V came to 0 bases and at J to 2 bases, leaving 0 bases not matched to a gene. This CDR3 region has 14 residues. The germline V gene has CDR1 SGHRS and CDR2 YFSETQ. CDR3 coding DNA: TGCGCCAGCAGCTTGGGGGACTACACAGATACGCAGTATTTT. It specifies CASSLGDYTDTQYF.